The rows below give T cell receptor beta chains drawn from one sample of a study of shared clonotypes between healthy human individuals. Profiling relied on immunoSEQ multiplex PCR, and the TCRdb table lists in-frame clones only, not all of them. Of a few million clones listed, 93% were seen once; the top ten hold under 0.45%. Sequencing was done on a sample of naive CD4+ T cells from PBMCs. Receptor source: a young man in good health. Some clones in this sample may be carry-over from other donors' samples. CDR3s include the opening cysteine and the closing phenylalanine or tryptophan. A D gene is named only where the DNA matches it firmly. Not all rows give a size; the values are once, few, many and, for expanded clones, a class.

V	size	J	D	DNA	CDR3
TRBV6-6	.	TRBJ1-3	.	TGTGCCACTCGGGGCCCTGGAAACACCATATATTTT	CATRGPGNTIYF
TRBV28	.	TRBJ2-5	.	TGTGCCAGCAGTTCAGGGGGGGCAGGGAAAGAGACCCAGTACTTC	CASSSGGAGKETQYF
TRBV5-1	.	TRBJ2-7	.	TGCGCCAGCAGCTTGGTGTCAGGCTCCTACGAGCAGTACTTC	CASSLVSGSYEQYF
TRBV7-2	.	TRBJ2-7	TRBD2	TGTGCCAGCAGCAACTGGCGGGAGGGATACGAGCAGTACTTC	CASSNWREGYEQYF
TRBV7-8	.	TRBJ2-7	.	TGTGCCAGCAGCCCCCGATTCACTACCTACGAGCAGTACTTC	CASSPRFTTYEQYF
TRBV7-9	.	TRBJ2-1	TRBD1	TGTGCCAGCAGCTCACCGGGACAGGGGGTTGGGGAGCAGTTCTTC	CASSSPGQGVGEQFF
TRBV5-1	once	TRBJ2-5	.	TGCGCCAGCAGCTTGGCCTCTCGGTCAGCCGAGTACTTC	CASSLASRSAEYF
TRBV9	.	TRBJ2-3	TRBD2	TGTGCCAGCAGCGCAAACGGGAGGGCCGTTTATACGCAGTATTTT	CASSANGRAVYTQYF
TRBV7-6	.	TRBJ1-1	.	TGTGCCAGCAGCTTAGCGCTGAATCCAGGCTCCCTGTCGGCCACTGAAGCTTTCTTT	CASSLALNPGSLSATEAFF
TRBV5-1	few	TRBJ2-1	.	TGCGCCAGCAGGCAGGAGAGTGAGCAGTTCTTC	CASRQESEQFF
TRBV5-5	.	TRBJ1-5	.	TGTGCCAGCAGCTTGGATTTAGGCACCCCAGTGCCCCAGCATTTT	CASSLDLGTPVPQHF
TRBV6-5	.	TRBJ1-6	TRBD1	TGTGCCAGCAGTTACAGCGGCCAATCAGGGGGTTCACCCCTCCACTTT	CASSYSGQSGGSPLHF
TRBV7-2	.	TRBJ2-7	TRBD2	TGTGCCAGCAGCCTACTAGCGGGAGGGACCTACGAGCAGTACTTC	CASSLLAGGTYEQYF
TRBV10-3	.	TRBJ2-1	TRBD2	TGTGCCACCTTAGAGACTAGCGGGACTTACAATGAGCAGTTCTTC	CATLETSGTYNEQFF
TRBV7-8	.	TRBJ2-2	.	TGTGCCAGCAGCTTAGCAGGAACCGGGGAGCTGTTTTTT	CASSLAGTGELFF
TRBV7-2	.	TRBJ1-1	TRBD1	TGTGCCAGCAGCTTAGCCAGGGGGGACACTGAAGCTTTCTTT	CASSLARGDTEAFF
TRBV28	.	TRBJ1-2	.	TGTGCCAGCAGTTTTATGGGGGCGGGGTCCTATGGCTACACCTTC	CASSFMGAGSYGYTF
TRBV9	.	TRBJ2-7	.	TGTGCCAGCAGCGTAGGGGCAGGGGGGCCCTACGAGCAGTACTTC	CASSVGAGGPYEQYF
TRBV18	.	TRBJ1-2	.	TGTGCCAGCTCACCTCCCGGGACCCACTATGGCTACACCTTC	CASSPPGTHYGYTF
TRBV7-2	.	TRBJ1-1	TRBD1	TGTGCCAGCAGCTTTCGACAGGGGCCCGAAGCTTTCTTT	CASSFRQGPEAFF
TRBV11-2	.	TRBJ2-7	.	TGTGCCAGCAGCTTTCCCAACTACGAGCAGTACTTC	CASSFPNYEQYF
TRBV29-1	.	TRBJ2-7	.	TGCAGCGTTGTCGGGGTTGCCTACGAGCAGTACTTC	CSVVGVAYEQYF
TRBV6-1	.	TRBJ2-7	.	TGTGCCAGCAGTGACAGGGACTACGAGCAGTACTTC	CASSDRDYEQYF
TRBV19	once	TRBJ2-2	TRBD2	TGTGCCAGTAGTACTAGCGGGAGGAGCACCGGGGAGCTGTTTTTT	CASSTSGRSTGELFF
TRBV29-1	.	TRBJ1-1	TRBD1	TGCAGCGTGCTCGACAGGGGGCCGGGCACTGAAGCTTTCTTT	CSVLDRGPGTEAFF
TRBV4-1	.	TRBJ1-1	.	TGCGCCAGCAGCCATCCCCCCTTTTCGGGGCACACTGAAGCTTTCTTT	CASSHPPFSGHTEAFF
TRBV5-1	once	TRBJ2-7	TRBD2	TGCGCCAGCAGCGTAGTAGCGGGAGGGCCCTCCTACGAGCAGTACTTC	CASSVVAGGPSYEQYF
TRBV5-1	.	TRBJ2-7	.	TGCGCCAGCAGGAGACTAGGACCATACGAGCAGTACTTC	CASRRLGPYEQYF
TRBV5-8	.	TRBJ2-7	.	TGTGCCAGCAGCTTGTGGGGCACCCGCTCCTACGAGCAGTACTTC	CASSLWGTRSYEQYF
TRBV7-2	few	TRBJ2-5	.	TGTGCCAGCAGCTTAGCGAGGGAGACCCAGTACTTC	CASSLARETQYF
TRBV5-1	.	TRBJ1-2	TRBD1	TGCGCCAGCAGCCTCGACAGGTGGACAGGGGCCCCTCGGGAGCGTGGCTACACCTTC	CASSLDRWTGAPRERGYTF
TRBV2	.	TRBJ1-1	TRBD1	TGTGCCAGCACAGGGGGCTTAGCTTTCTTT	CASTGGLAFF
TRBV5-1	.	TRBJ1-2	.	TGCGCCAGCAGCTTGGGTGATAAGGGGGACTATGGCTACACCTTC	CASSLGDKGDYGYTF
TRBV30	.	TRBJ2-7	.	TGTGCCTGGAGTCAGGGAACCTACGAGCAGTACTTC	CAWSQGTYEQYF
TRBV19	.	TRBJ1-5	.	TGTGCCAGTGGGAGGGGTAATCAGCCCCAGCATTTT	CASGRGNQPQHF